The 27 T cell receptor beta chains in this list originate from one sample, sequenced in a study of cytotoxic CD8 clonotypes in ibrutinib-treated CLL (dated by TCRdb to the early 2020s). The library relied on the immunoSEQ multiplex PCR assay. Entries here come from immuneACCESS through TCRdb and include only in-frame sequences with V and J called. Some clones fail to appear in such tables; in the studies checked, an unresolved V gene covers under half of the shortfall, and the cause of the remainder is unknown. This sample lists about 140,000 clones; 70% to 90% were detected once. The ten biggest clones cover around 7.6% of the sample. The sequencing used PBMCs, collected after 36 months of ibrutinib treatment. These receptors were taken from a human donor with chronic lymphocytic leukemia.

This chain links TRBV2 with TRBJ1-4; D remains ambiguous. Trimming shortened V by 6 bases and J by 3 bases, and 8 bases separated the two germline ends. This CDR3 region has 13 residues. CDR1 is SNHLY, CDR2 FYNNEI, per germline. CDR3: CASSGPSNEKLFF. The CDR3, as DNA: TGTGCCAGCAGCGGGCCGTCTAATGAAAAACTGTTTTTT.

A word on this clone: Other nucleotide sequences in the sample specify the same CDR3. J is TRBJ2-7 and V is TRBV5-1; 9 positions match TRBD1. Per germline, CDR1 SGHRS and CDR2 YFSETQ. The CDR3 runs to 14 residues. V trimming: 4 bases; J trimming: 5 bases; junction bases outside the gene matches: 7. CDR3 bases: TGCGCCAGCAGCGGAAACAGGGGGCTGGACGAGCAGTACTTC. Encoded protein: CASSGNRGLDEQYF.

This clone was seen only a few times. This chain connects TRBV2 to TRBJ2-7; D gene uncertain. V was pared by 8 bases and J by 4 bases, with 12 bases between. CDR1 is SNHLY, CDR2 FYNNEI, per germline. The CDR3 sequence is 12 residues long. The CDR3 coding sequence is TGTGCCAGCTCTCCCAACCGTTACGAGCAGTACTTC. Residues: CASSPNRYEQYF.

The chain links TRBV30 to TRBJ2-2, with 13 nucleotides matching TRBD2. The CDR3 consists of 17 residues. Germline V lookup: CDR1 GTSNPN, CDR2 SVGIG (reference sequence). After removal of 3 bases from V and 5 bases from J, the junction contained 9 bases not matched to a gene. CDR3 amino acids: CAWSRLAGGMGTGELFF. The CDR3 nucleotides read TGTGCCTGGAGCCGACTAGCGGGAGGAATGGGAACCGGGGAGCTGTTTTTT.

V is TRBV6-5 and J is TRBJ1-1, with a tentative D call TRBD1 (6 bases). CDR1 is MNHEY and CDR2 is SVGAGI in the germline V gene. The CDR3 loop spans 14 amino acids. With 6 bases removed from V and 7 bases from J, the gap between germline ends came to 18 bases. CDR3 in DNA: TGTGCCAGCAGGCTTTCAGGGGCCGCGGGTGAAGCTTTCTTT. It is translated as CASRLSGAAGEAFF.

The V gene is TRBV7-9, the J gene TRBJ1-2, with TRBD1 matching 7 bases. Germline V gives CDR1 SEHNR, CDR2 FQNEAQ (reference sequence). The CDR3 is 15 amino acids. The ends lost 4 bases at V and 2 bases at J; junction bases unmatched: 7. CDR3 nucleotide sequence: TGTGCCAGCAGCTCACTCAAGACAGGGAACTATGGCTACACCTTC. This translates into CASSSLKTGNYGYTF.

The V gene is TRBV10-2, the J gene TRBJ1-2, with unresolved D. The CDR3 totals 14 residues. V was trimmed by 5 bases and J by 4 bases, leaving 14 bases between them. Germline V gene sequence: CDR1 WSHSY, CDR2 SAAADI. The CDR3 coding sequence is TGCGCCAGCAGTCCCGGATTGGTAGCCTATGGCTACACCTTC. It codes for CASSPGLVAYGYTF.

The V call is TRBV5-4, the J call TRBJ1-5, with TRBD1 matching 7 bases. The CDR3 is 14 amino acids. Germline V lookup: CDR1 SGHNT, CDR2 YYREEE (reference sequence). The J segment lost 6 bases and the V segment lost 0 bases, leaving 3 bases of the junction unmatched. In nucleotides, the CDR3 is TGTGCCAGCAGCTTGGACAGGGGAAGTCAGCCCCAGCATTTT. Its protein is CASSLDRGSQPQHF. Filled out from reference TRBV5-4 and TRBJ1-5, the complete variable domain reads ETGVTQSPTHLIKTRGQQVTLRCSSQSGHNTVSWYQQALGQGPQFIFQYYREEENGRGNFPPRFSGLQFPNYSSELNVNALELDDSALYLCASSLDRGSQPQHFGDGTRLSIL.

The chain recombines TRBV19 with TRBJ2-1, with no clear D. Trimming cost V 5 bases and J 8 bases, with 22 bases left between them. The CDR3 has 16 amino acids. From germline, CDR1 is LNHDA and CDR2 SQIVND (reference sequence). The CDR3 DNA sequence: TGTGCCAGTAGTCGCCTGGTGGGGTCTAGTCGCTATGAGCAGTTCTTC. It codes for CASSRLVGSSRYEQFF.

This clone was counted only a few times. CDR3 in amino acids: CASAFTPGTGSHEQYF. In DNA form, the CDR3 reads TGTGCCAGCGCATTTACCCCCGGGACAGGGAGCCACGAGCAGTACTTC. The chain links TRBV28 to TRBJ2-7; 9 bases are a match to TRBD1. There are 16 residues in the CDR3. Germline loops: CDR1 MDHEN, CDR2 SYDVKM. Trimming removed 8 bases from V and 5 bases from J; junction bases left unmatched: 16.

This chain joins TRBV4-1 and TRBJ2-1; D uncertain. Germline values: CDR1 MGHRA, CDR2 YSYEKL. The CDR3 loop spans 13 amino acids. Trimming took off 1 base at V and 5 bases at J, with 6 bases between the two ends. CDR3 protein: CASSQVLNNEQFF. Written as DNA, the CDR3 is TGCGCCAGCAGCCAAGTTCTCAACAATGAGCAGTTCTTC.

This clone was seen more than once but under ten times. This chain connects TRBV7-9 to TRBJ1-2; 10 nucleotides line up with TRBD1. The J segment lost 7 bases and the V segment lost 0 bases, leaving 8 bases of the junction unmatched. The CDR3 has 16 amino acids. Germline-derived CDR1 and CDR2 are SEHNR and FQNEAQ (reference sequence). In DNA, the CDR3 is TGTGCCAGCAGCTTAGCGCGGTTGACAGGGGGCTCTGGCTACACCTTC. Amino acid sequence: CASSLARLTGGSGYTF. The whole variable domain, remainder taken from reference TRBV7-9 and TRBJ1-2, is DTGVSQNPRHKITKRGQNVTFRCDPISEHNRLYWYRQTLGQGPEFLTYFQNEAQLEKSRLLSDRFSAERPKGSFSTLEIQRTEQGDSAMYLCASSLARLTGGSGYTFGSGTRLTVV.

The chain combines TRBV28 with TRBJ2-7; the D is unclear. The ends were cut back, 2 bases at V and 4 bases at J, with 9 bases in the middle. Germline CDR1 and CDR2: MDHEN and SYDVKM. The CDR3 runs 13 residues. CDR3 amino acids: CASSLLPGYEQYF. The CDR3 DNA reads as TGTGCCAGCAGTTTACTCCCGGGTTACGAGCAGTACTTC.

This clone turned up a few times. This chain joins TRBV19 and TRBJ1-2, with D hard to call. The CDR3 length is 15 residues. The V and J ends lost 0 bases and 2 bases respectively, with 10 bases between them. The germline V gene has CDR1 LNHDA and CDR2 SQIVND (reference sequence). The chain's CDR3 is CASSIERQRNYGYTF. CDR3 sequence (DNA): TGTGCCAGTAGTATAGAACGGCAGAGGAACTATGGCTACACCTTC.

The CDR3 nucleotides are TGTGCCAGCAGCCCATTAGGACAGGGGGCCTTCTCAGATACGCAGTATTTT. Its protein product is CASSPLGQGAFSDTQYF. J is TRBJ2-3 and V is TRBV13, with 11 bases fitting TRBD1. The length of the CDR3 is 17 residues. Germline lookup yields CDR1 PRHDT and CDR2 FYEKMQ (reference sequence). The V and J ends lost 5 bases and 4 bases, in that order; junction bases with no gene match: 11.

CDR3 in amino acids: CASNIRTSGETQYF. In DNA form, the CDR3 reads TGTGCCAGCAATATCCGGACGTCCGGGGAGACCCAGTACTTC. This chain uses TRBV2 with TRBJ2-5; D call uncertain. Trimming took off 7 bases at V and 5 bases at J, with 17 bases between the two ends. Germline V CDR1 and CDR2: SNHLY, FYNNEI. This CDR3 has 14 residues.

V and J are TRBV5-3 and TRBJ1-1, with 7 nucleotides matching TRBD1. TRBV5-3 is noted as an ORF with a role that remains uncertain. CDR3 length equals 17 residues. Trimming removed 0 bases from V and 0 bases from J; junction bases left unmatched: 8. The CDR3 DNA reads TGTGCCAGAAGCTTGGGAGGGAGACAGGGAATGAACACTGAAGCTTTCTTT. Encoded protein: CARSLGGRQGMNTEAFF.

The V gene is TRBV6-4, the J gene TRBJ1-6; tentatively, D is TRBD1 (6 bases). CDR1 and CDR2 (germline): MRHNA, SNTAGT. V was pared by 6 bases and J by 12 bases, with 18 bases between. This CDR3 has 14 amino acids. The DNA of the CDR3 is TGTGCCAGCAGCACAGAATTTCAGGGGAAACCCCTCCACTTT. It codes for CASSTEFQGKPLHF.

V usage is TRBV7-2 and J usage is TRBJ2-7, with TRBD2 matching over 12 bases. Germline V gene data show CDR1 as SGHTA and CDR2 as FQGNSA. The V segment lost 3 bases and the J segment 2 bases; nucleotides outside the gene matches: 14. The CDR3 has 19 amino acids. The DNA of the CDR3 is TGTGCCAGCAGCTTTATATTGCCGGGACTAGCGGGTACCCCCTACGAGCAGTACTTC. Its translation: CASSFILPGLAGTPYEQYF.

This clone has only a few counts. J is TRBJ1-2 and V is TRBV5-8, with D perhaps matching TRBD1 (6 bases). The CDR3 consists of 15 residues. The germline gives CDR1 SGHTS, CDR2 YDEGEE. The ends were cut back, 2 bases at V and 6 bases at J, with 17 bases in the middle. The CDR3 DNA reads TGTGCCAGCAGCTTCTTCGGGGGCGGGTACGATGGCTACACCTTC. Translating gives CASSFFGGGYDGYTF. Full variable domain (outside the CDR3, taken from reference TRBV5-8 and TRBJ1-2): EAGVTQSPTHLIKTRGQQATLRCSPISGHTSVYWYQQALGLGLQFLLWYDEGEERNRGNFPPRFSGRQFPNYSSELNVNALELEDSALYLCASSFFGGGYDGYTFGSGTRLTVV.

The chain has TRBV4-1 and TRBJ2-1, with 9 positions matching TRBD2. Germline CDR1 and CDR2: MGHRA and YSYEKL. V trimming: 6 bases; J trimming: 7 bases; junction bases outside the gene matches: 7. CDR3 length: 14 amino acids. CDR3 region: CASSVPSGVNEQFF. The CDR3 DNA is TGCGCCAGCAGTGTTCCTAGCGGGGTAAATGAGCAGTTCTTC.

The rearrangement uses TRBV15 and TRBJ2-2; D is undetermined. The V gene lost 2 bases and the J gene lost 0 bases, with 1 base spanning the gap. The CDR3 totals 13 residues. Germline V CDR1 and CDR2: LNHNV, YYDKDF (reference sequence). The CDR3 is CATSRSNTGELFF. Written as DNA, the CDR3 is TGTGCCACCAGCAGATCGAACACCGGGGAGCTGTTTTTT.

The V gene is TRBV5-1, the J gene TRBJ1-4; D is unresolved. V was shortened by 3 bases and J by 3 bases, with 12 bases between the two germline ends. CDR1 and CDR2 (germline): SGHRS, YFSETQ. CDR3 length: 15 residues. The CDR3 region is CASSSQDYPNEKLFF. The CDR3 DNA follows: TGCGCCAGCAGCTCGCAGGACTACCCTAATGAAAAACTGTTTTTT.

The rearrangement links TRBV6-1 to TRBJ2-3, with D tentatively TRBD1 (5 bases). Per the germline V gene, CDR1 is MNHNS and CDR2 is SASEGT. V was shortened by 3 bases and J by 4 bases, with 14 bases between the two germline ends. CDR3 length: 15 amino acids. The CDR3 reads CASSDESWGADTQYF. Written as DNA, the CDR3 is TGTGCCAGCAGTGATGAATCGTGGGGCGCAGATACGCAGTATTTT.

This rearrangement joins TRBV19 to TRBJ1-2, with unresolved D. V lost 6 bases, J lost 6 bases, and 20 bases lay in between. Looked up from germline, CDR1 is LNHDA and CDR2 is SQIVND (reference sequence). The CDR3 consists of 15 residues. The CDR3 loop is CASSPTLPPRHGYTF. CDR3 coding DNA: TGTGCCAGTAGCCCAACCCTCCCCCCACGACATGGCTACACCTTC.

The V gene is TRBV10-1, the J gene TRBJ2-1, with 8 bases fitting TRBD2. CDR3 length: 17 amino acids. Trimming removed 4 bases from V and 2 bases from J; junction bases left unmatched: 10. Germline V gene lookup returns CDR1 WNHNN and CDR2 SYGVQD (reference sequence). CDR3 sequence: CASSAGTRLSTYNEQFF. The CDR3 DNA reads as TGCGCCAGCAGTGCTGGGACTAGACTTTCAACCTACAATGAGCAGTTCTTC.

The chain combines TRBV19 with TRBJ1-5; D is ambiguous. The CDR3 runs 15 residues. In germline, CDR1 is LNHDA, CDR2 SQIVND (reference sequence). Trimming took off 8 bases at V and 1 base at J, with 15 bases between the two ends. CDR3 bases: TGTGCCAGTTCCCGAGGCGGGCAGAGCAATCAGCCCCAGCATTTT. Amino acids: CASSRGGQSNQPQHF.